Below are 30 T cell receptor beta chains sequenced from a single sample in a study of response to subunit inactivated influenza vaccine (dated by TCRdb to the late 2010s). Library prep was done by RT-PCR. TCRdb records Illumina HiSeq 2500 as the sequencer. The raw public reads went through TCRdb reprocessing: fastp at Q25, MiXCR clone calling, in-frame beta chains kept. Identical CDR3 proteins give one entry, which carries the most common genes and DNA. The sample table shows approximately 170,000 distinct CDR3 sequences, and about 12% are seen once. The top ten clones comprise approximately 30% of the sample. This sample was also put to use in a study of T cells expressing NK-cell markers. From that second study: TCR beta cDNA libraries were made by 5'RACE template switching that added a universal primer site and unique molecular identifiers.

Sequencing was performed on CD8+ T cells sorted from PBMCs, taken 11 to 12 days after vaccination. All receptors come from a man over 45 who received an inactivated influenza vaccine. Donor details come from another sample of the same person, matched by shared clones.

This clonotype was seen a handful of times. The V and J genes are TRBV7-2 and TRBJ2-3; D gene unclear. Trimming stripped 2 bases from V and 0 bases from J, with 6 bases between. The CDR3 is made up of 14 amino acids. The germline gives CDR1 SGHTA, CDR2 FQGNSA. This chain's CDR3 is CASSLFASTDTQYF. CDR3 DNA: TGTGCCAGCAGCTTATTTGCGAGCACAGATACGCAGTATTTT.

The sample holds a few counts of this clonotype. The V and J genes are TRBV11-2 and TRBJ1-1; a weak D match, TRBD1 (5 bases). CDR1 and CDR2 from the germline V gene are SGHAT and FQNNGV. The CDR3 totals 15 residues. V was pared by 0 bases and J by 0 bases, with 8 bases between. The CDR3 is CASSLEWGLNTEAFF. The CDR3 region has the DNA TGTGCCAGCAGCTTAGAATGGGGCTTGAACACTGAAGCTTTCTTT.

The rearrangement joins TRBV5-1 to TRBJ2-2; D is unclear. V was pared by 3 bases and J by 6 bases, with 9 bases between. The CDR3 is made up of 13 amino acids. Germline CDR1 reads SGHRS; CDR2 reads YFSETQ. CDR3 sequence reads: CASSSLVPGELFF. The CDR3 coding sequence is TGCGCCAGCAGCTCGTTAGTTCCCGGGGAGCTGTTTTTT. Together with reference TRBV5-1 and TRBJ2-2, the CDR3 gives the full variable domain: KAGVTQTPRYLIKTRGQQVTLSCSPISGHRSVSWYQQTPGQGLQFLFEYFSETQRNKGNFPGRFSGRQFSNSRSEMNVSTLELGDSALYLCASSSLVPGELFFGEGSRLTVL.

This clonotype was detected only a few times. J is TRBJ2-7 and V is TRBV27; D not resolved. V lost 5 bases and J 3 bases, leaving 17 bases between the germline ends. CDR3 size: 15 residues. CDR1 MNHEY and CDR2 SMNVEV come from the germline V gene (reference sequence). DNA of the CDR3: TGTGCCAGCAGTCCCTCGATCCCTCCGGTCTACGAGCAGTACTTC. Protein: CASSPSIPPVYEQYF.

The chain links TRBV30 to TRBJ2-2; D is perhaps TRBD1 (7 bases). The CDR3 is 14 residues long. V shed 4 bases and J shed 5 bases, with 14 bases lying between them. Germline CDR1 reads GTSNPN; CDR2 reads SVGIG (reference sequence). Here the CDR3 reads CAWTDRRVTGELFF. The DNA of the CDR3 is TGTGCCTGGACGGACAGGAGGGTAACCGGGGAGCTGTTTTTT.

In DNA form, the CDR3 reads TGTGCCAGCAGCCCCCGGGACAGGGCGGTAGGGCAGTACTTC. Its translation is CASSPRDRAVGQYF. The rearrangement joins TRBV13 to TRBJ2-7, with 9 bases that match TRBD1. The CDR3 is 14 amino acids. CDR1 and CDR2 from the germline V gene are PRHDT and FYEKMQ (reference sequence). V shed 5 bases and J 9 bases; nucleotides not matched to a gene: 11.

DNA of the CDR3: TGCAGTGCTAGTCCCCTCCATCAGCCCCAGCATTTT. Amino acids: CSASPLHQPQHF. The gene calls are TRBV20-1 and TRBJ1-5; D unresolved. CDR1 and CDR2 from the germline V gene are DFQATT and SNEGSKA (reference sequence). CDR3 length: 12 residues. Trimming removed 3 bases from V and 5 bases from J, with 8 bases in between.

This chain links TRBV11-1 with TRBJ2-7; TRBD1 might be the D (6 bases). The CDR3 length is 15 residues. V shed 3 bases and J shed 2 bases, with 14 bases lying between them. Germline V gene lookup returns CDR1 SGHAT and CDR2 FQDESV (reference sequence). CDR3 region: CASSLGRGSPYEQYF. The CDR3 bases are TGTGCCAGCAGCTTGGGCAGGGGAAGCCCCTACGAGCAGTACTTC. The full variable domain, rest sourced from reference TRBV11-1 and TRBJ2-7, is EAEVAQSPRYKITEKSQAVAFWCDPISGHATLYWYRQILGQGPELLVQFQDESVVDDSQLPKDRFSAERLKGVDSTLKIQPAELGDSAMYLCASSLGRGSPYEQYFGPGTRLTVT.

A few counts support this clonotype. The chain uses TRBV15 and TRBJ2-4, with a tentative D call TRBD1 (6 bases). Germline CDR1 and CDR2: LNHNV and YYDKDF (reference sequence). The CDR3 runs to 17 residues. The germline V and J ends were trimmed by 0 bases and 6 bases, with 18 bases remaining between them. The CDR3 protein is CATSRDRTAGLGNIQYF. The CDR3 coding sequence is TGTGCCACCAGCAGAGATCGGACAGCCGGACTCGGAAACATTCAGTACTTC. The variable domain in full, with the rest retrieved from reference TRBV15 and TRBJ2-4, is DAMVIQNPRYQVTQFGKPVTLSCSQTLNHNVMYWYQQKSSQAPKLLFHYYDKDFNNEADTPDNFQSRRPNTSFCFLDIRSPGLGDTAMYLCATSRDRTAGLGNIQYFGAGTRLSVL.

This clonotype has only a few counts. The chain uses TRBV25-1 and TRBJ2-2; D tentatively reads TRBD1 or TRBD2 (7 bases each). Trimming removed 10 bases from V and 6 bases from J, with 18 bases in between. CDR1 and CDR2 (germline): MGHDK, SYGVNS. The CDR3 is made up of 14 amino acids. CDR3 in amino acids: CATSLAGGAGELFF. The CDR3 nucleotides are TGTGCCACTTCCTTGGCAGGGGGGGCCGGGGAGCTGTTTTTT.

Many counts were recorded for this clonotype. J is TRBJ2-1 and V is TRBV7-8, with 14 bases fitting TRBD2. Germline loops: CDR1 SGHVS, CDR2 FQNEAQ. CDR3 length equals 15 residues. V was pared by 4 bases and J by 6 bases, with 2 bases of the junction left unmatched. Here the CDR3 DNA reads TGTGCCAGCAGCTCCGGGACTAGCGGGGGCAATGAGCAGTTCTTC. It codes for CASSSGTSGGNEQFF.

This clonotype occurred a few times. This chain links TRBV5-1 with TRBJ2-7; TRBD1 matches at 8 bases. The CDR3 is 15 amino acids. With 5 bases clipped from V and 1 base from J, the junction kept 8 bases outside the gene matches. The germline V gene has CDR1 SGHRS and CDR2 YFSETQ. The CDR3 DNA is TGCGCCAGCAGACACAACAGGGGGTCTTCCTACGAGCAGTACTTC. This sequence encodes CASRHNRGSSYEQYF. The full variable domain, with the rest looked up from reference TRBV5-1 and TRBJ2-7, is KAGVTQTPRYLIKTRGQQVTLSCSPISGHRSVSWYQQTPGQGLQFLFEYFSETQRNKGNFPGRFSGRQFSNSRSEMNVSTLELGDSALYLCASRHNRGSSYEQYFGPGTRLTVT.

This clonotype has just a few counts. The J gene is TRBJ2-1, the V gene TRBV2; 11 positions agree with TRBD2. The germline CDR1 and CDR2 sequences are SNHLY and FYNNEI. The CDR3 extends over 17 amino acids. V lost 6 bases and J lost 1; bases outside the gene matches: 8. The CDR3 DNA reads TGTGCCAGCAGGGATACTAGCGGGGGCCTATCCTACAATGAGCAGTTCTTC. Encoded protein: CASRDTSGGLSYNEQFF.

The table lists this clonotype with a few counts. The rearrangement uses TRBV28 and TRBJ1-5; perhaps TRBD1 as D (6 bases). The CDR3 runs 16 residues. Per germline, CDR1 MDHEN and CDR2 SYDVKM. Trimming removed 6 bases at V and 5 bases at J, with 20 bases between. The CDR3 DNA is TGTGCCAGCAGCCTTCTAGGGGGGGCGAGGTATCAGCCCCAGCATTTT. This translates into CASSLLGGARYQPQHF.

This clonotype was detected a few times. V usage is TRBV12-5 and J usage is TRBJ2-1; D is unclear. CDR3 length: 11 residues. Germline V gene sequence: CDR1 LGHNT, CDR2 FRNRAP. V dropped 3 bases and J dropped 4 bases, with 1 base sitting between them. Here the CDR3 reads CASGLYNEQFF. The CDR3 coding sequence is TGTGCTAGTGGTTTATACAATGAGCAGTTCTTC.

J is TRBJ1-1 and V is TRBV28; D remains ambiguous. V was clipped by 2 bases and J by 1 base, with 11 bases between them. The CDR3 totals 15 residues. CDR1 and CDR2 from the germline V gene are MDHEN and SYDVKM. CDR3 sequence: CASSLIVQPNTEAFF. In DNA, the CDR3 is TGTGCCAGCAGTTTAATTGTGCAGCCGAACACTGAAGCTTTCTTT. The whole variable domain, filled in from reference TRBV28 and TRBJ1-1, reads DVKVTQSSRYLVKRTGEKVFLECVQDMDHENMFWYRQDPGLGLRLIYFSYDVKMKEKGDIPEGYSVSREKKERFSLILESASTNQTSMYLCASSLIVQPNTEAFFGQGTRLTVV.

This clonotype has a handful of counts. V gene TRBV20-1 combines with J gene TRBJ2-1; no clear D. The CDR3 contains 11 residues. V was pared by 6 bases and J by 3 bases, with 6 bases between. The V gene's germline CDR1 is DFQATT and CDR2 SNEGSKA (reference sequence). The DNA for the CDR3 is TGCAGTGCCGTTTACTACAATGAGCAGTTCTTC. It encodes CSAVYYNEQFF.

V is TRBV6-5 and J is TRBJ2-5; D gene uncertain. Trimming removed 0 bases at V and 4 bases at J, with 12 bases between. The CDR3 is 15 amino acids. The germline CDR1 and CDR2 sequences are MNHEY and SVGAGI. In nucleotides, the CDR3 is TGTGCCAGCAGTTACTCATCGCCGGTCGGAGAGACCCAGTACTTC. Translating gives CASSYSSPVGETQYF.

This clonotype was seen repeatedly, ten times or more. This chain's CDR3 is CASSLVSGDTQYF. CDR3 nucleotides: TGTGCCAGCAGCTTAGTATCCGGAGATACGCAGTATTTT. The chain couples TRBV7-2 to TRBJ2-3; D gene uncertain. The CDR3 is 13 residues long. CDR1 and CDR2 from the germline V gene are SGHTA and FQGNSA. The V gene lost 1 base and the J gene lost 5 bases, with 7 bases spanning the gap.

This clonotype was counted only a few times. The rearrangement links TRBV4-3 to TRBJ1-2; 11 nucleotides agree with TRBD1. Germline CDR1 LGHNA, CDR2 YSLEER. This CDR3 region has 18 residues. V trimming: 5 bases; J trimming: 6 bases; junction bases outside the gene matches: 17. The CDR3 is CASSRGVRTGGSEDGYTF. CDR3 bases: TGCGCCAGCAGCAGGGGGGTCCGGACAGGGGGCTCGGAAGATGGCTACACCTTC.

In this sample, this clonotype turned up a few times. V usage is TRBV9 and J usage is TRBJ2-1, with 12 nucleotides matching TRBD2. The CDR3 contains 16 residues. The V and J ends lost 3 bases and 1 base, in that order; junction bases with no gene match: 2. In germline, CDR1 is SGDLS, CDR2 YYNGEE. For the CDR3, the DNA is TGTGCCAGCAGCGCTAGCGGGAGGGTATCCTACAATGAGCAGTTCTTC. Amino acids: CASSASGRVSYNEQFF.

This clonotype showed up many times. CDR3 sequence: CASRGQVANYGYTF. In DNA form, the CDR3 reads TGTGCCAGCAGGGGACAGGTCGCTAACTATGGCTACACCTTC. The chain uses TRBV5-6 and TRBJ1-2, with TRBD1 matching 8 bases. CDR1 and CDR2 (germline): SGHDT, YYEEEE. The trim removed 5 bases at V and 0 bases at J, leaving 3 bases unmatched. The CDR3 is made up of 14 amino acids.

The chain is built from TRBV30 and TRBJ2-2, with D hard to call. V was cut by 0 bases and J by 4 bases, with 3 bases left in between. CDR3 length: 12 residues. Germline CDR1 and CDR2: GTSNPN and SVGIG (reference sequence). CDR3 sequence reads: CAWSVTTGELFF. The CDR3 coding sequence is TGTGCCTGGAGTGTAACCACCGGGGAGCTGTTTTTT.

J is TRBJ2-7 and V is TRBV29-1; D unresolved. The CDR3 has 11 amino acids. Trimming removed 2 bases at V and 3 bases at J, with 5 bases between. Germline lookup yields CDR1 SQVTM and CDR2 ANQGSEA. CDR3 nucleotides: TGCAGCGTTGAAAGAGACTACGAGCAGTACTTC. Protein product: CSVERDYEQYF.

This clonotype has a handful of counts. The CDR3 sequence is CASSLSWTDTQYF. CDR3 DNA: TGTGCCAGCAGTTTATCTTGGACAGATACGCAGTATTTT. The V and J genes are TRBV12-3 or TRBV12-4 and TRBJ2-3; D remains unclear. The CDR3 covers 13 residues. V lost 2 bases and J 3 bases, leaving 6 bases between the germline ends.

A few counts support this clonotype. The gene calls are TRBV4-2 and TRBJ1-6, with D tentatively TRBD1 (5 bases). Germline V lookup: CDR1 LGHNA, CDR2 YNFKEQ. The length of the CDR3 is 15 residues. V lost 4 bases to trimming and J lost 8 bases, with 15 bases between them. The CDR3 DNA follows: TGTGCCAGCAGCCGTTTTGAGGGGATCGATTCACCCCTCCACTTT. It specifies CASSRFEGIDSPLHF.

This clonotype was detected a few times. The V gene is TRBV6-1, the J gene TRBJ2-1, with 14 bases matching TRBD2. The V gene's germline CDR1 is MNHNS and CDR2 SASEGT. The length of the CDR3 is 15 residues. V lost 4 bases and J lost 9; bases outside the gene matches: 5. DNA of the CDR3: TGTGCCAGCAGTGGGACTAGCGGGGGGATCCGTGAGCAGTTCTTC. Translation: CASSGTSGGIREQFF.

This rearrangement joins TRBV6-2 or TRBV6-3 to TRBJ2-1; the D gene is possibly TRBD2 (6 bases). Trimming removed 6 bases at V and 8 bases at J, with 14 bases between. The CDR3 covers 13 residues. Germline V CDR1 and CDR2: MNHEY, SVGEGT. The CDR3 here is CASSTVVADEQFF. In nucleotides, the CDR3 is TGTGCCAGCAGCACCGTAGTAGCGGATGAGCAGTTCTTC.

In this sample, this clonotype turned up a few times. This chain connects TRBV15 to TRBJ1-1; a weak D match, TRBD1 (6 bases). The germline gives CDR1 LNHNV, CDR2 YYDKDF (reference sequence). CDR3 size: 13 residues. V was trimmed by 8 bases and J by 1 base, leaving 11 bases between them. For the CDR3, the DNA is TGTGCCACCGGGACAACTGGGAACACTGAAGCTTTCTTT. It yields the protein CATGTTGNTEAFF.

This clonotype occurred a few times. The chain employs TRBV5-6 and TRBJ2-1; the match to TRBD2 covers 8 bases. This CDR3 contains 16 residues. V lost 6 bases to trimming and J lost 7 bases; unmatched junction nucleotides: 15. Germline-derived CDR1 and CDR2 are SGHDT and YYEEEE. The CDR3, as DNA: TGTGCCAGCATCCTCCTGGGGGCGGGAGGTGAGAATGAGCAGTTCTTC. This encodes CASILLGAGGENEQFF.